A single sample gave rise to the 21 T cell receptor beta chains below, sequenced in a study of cytotoxic CD8 clonotypes in ibrutinib-treated CLL. TCRdb keeps only in-frame clones here, not all; method: immunoSEQ multiplex PCR. The repertoire holds about 45,000 clones, with approximately 65% as singletons. The sequences come from PBMCs, collected after 24 months of ibrutinib treatment. The receptors come from a human donor with chronic lymphocytic leukemia.

The rearrangement links TRBV7-2 to TRBJ1-4; D is undetermined. V was cut by 5 bases and J by 2 bases, with 3 bases left in between. CDR1 is SGHTA, CDR2 FQGNSA, per germline. The CDR3 totals 12 residues. CDR3 sequence: CASSRTNEKLFF. The DNA of the CDR3 is TGTGCCAGCAGCCGGACTAATGAAAAACTGTTTTTT.

The sample holds one count of this clone. This rearrangement joins TRBV5-1 to TRBJ1-1; D gene ambiguous. Germline V lookup: CDR1 SGHRS, CDR2 YFSETQ. The CDR3 contains 14 residues. V lost 0 bases to trimming and J lost 9 bases, with 15 bases between them. This CDR3 reads CASSLAPGQIKAFF. The CDR3 coding sequence is TGCGCCAGCAGCTTGGCGCCAGGCCAAATTAAAGCTTTCTTT.

This clone was seen once. The chain couples TRBV13 to TRBJ2-1; the match to TRBD2 covers 12 bases. The CDR3 is made up of 17 amino acids. Germline CDR1 and CDR2: PRHDT and FYEKMQ (reference sequence). The V gene end was trimmed by 5 bases and the J gene end by 4 bases; junction bases not matched to a gene: 9. CDR3 coding DNA: TGTGCCAGCAGCCTCCTACTAGCGGGGGGTCCTTACAATGAGCAGTTCTTC. This translates into CASSLLLAGGPYNEQFF.

This clone came up a few times. The chain combines TRBV30 with TRBJ1-2, with D unresolved. With 2 bases removed from V and 5 bases from J, the gap between germline ends came to 12 bases. CDR3 length: 13 residues. The V gene's germline CDR1 is GTSNPN and CDR2 SVGIG (reference sequence). The chain's CDR3 is CAWSTYTGYGYTF. CDR3 sequence (DNA): TGTGCCTGGAGTACGTATACCGGTTATGGCTACACCTTC.

This clone was seen ten or more times. The CDR3 nucleotides are TGTGCCAGTAGCATTCCTGGAGTGTCCGGGGAGCTGTTTTTT. It translates to CASSIPGVSGELFF. V gene TRBV19 combines with J gene TRBJ2-2; no reliable D call. This CDR3 contains 14 residues. Trimming pared 6 bases from V and 6 bases from J, leaving 14 bases between. Germline-derived CDR1 and CDR2 are LNHDA and SQIVND (reference sequence).

The chain combines TRBV2 with TRBJ2-3, with 8 positions matching TRBD2. This CDR3 contains 15 residues. V shed 6 bases and J 1 base; nucleotides not matched to a gene: 6. Germline V gene lookup returns CDR1 SNHLY and CDR2 FYNNEI. CDR3 in DNA: TGTGCCAGCAGAGCAAGCGGGGGAGGCACAGATACGCAGTATTTT. It codes for CASRASGGGTDTQYF.

The rearrangement links TRBV10-3 to TRBJ2-7; TRBD2 matches 8 bases. This CDR3 has 14 residues. V trimming: 3 bases; J trimming: 0 bases; junction bases outside the gene matches: 1. Germline values: CDR1 ENHRY, CDR2 SYGVKD. CDR3 loop: CAISDSGASYEQYF. The CDR3 DNA is TGTGCCATCAGTGATAGCGGGGCCTCCTACGAGCAGTACTTC.

The rearrangement joins TRBV5-1 to TRBJ2-7; a weak D match, TRBD2 (6 bases). V lost 4 bases to trimming and J lost 6 bases, with 17 bases between them. CDR1 is SGHRS, CDR2 YFSETQ, per germline. CDR3 size: 14 residues. The CDR3 sequence: CASSAGTLGGEQYF. CDR3 nucleotide sequence: TGCGCCAGCAGCGCCGGGACTCTAGGAGGCGAGCAGTACTTC.

The chain employs TRBV30 and TRBJ2-1; 10 bases match TRBD2. This CDR3 is built from 15 residues. CDR1 is GTSNPN and CDR2 is SVGIG in the germline V gene (reference sequence). J was trimmed by 2 bases and V by 2 bases; bases with no gene match: 3. The CDR3 nucleotides are TGTGCCTGGAGTCGTAGCGGGGGGACCTACAATGAGCAGTTCTTC. It codes for CAWSRSGGTYNEQFF.

The rearrangement links TRBV28 to TRBJ2-7; D is unclear. Germline V gene sequence: CDR1 MDHEN, CDR2 SYDVKM. This CDR3 has 13 residues. V was shortened by 6 bases and J by 3 bases, with 12 bases between the two germline ends. The CDR3 here is CASSFPASYEQYF. CDR3 coding DNA: TGTGCCAGCAGCTTCCCGGCGAGCTACGAGCAGTACTTC. The variable domain in full, completed from reference TRBV28 and TRBJ2-7, reads DVKVTQSSRYLVKRTGEKVFLECVQDMDHENMFWYRQDPGLGLRLIYFSYDVKMKEKGDIPEGYSVSREKKERFSLILESASTNQTSMYLCASSFPASYEQYFGPGTRLTVT.

This clone has more than one count but fewer than ten. The chain uses TRBV19 and TRBJ1-3; a weak D match, TRBD1 (6 bases). Germline V lookup: CDR1 LNHDA, CDR2 SQIVND (reference sequence). The CDR3 extends over 16 amino acids. V dropped 5 bases and J dropped 0 bases, with 14 bases sitting between them. Here the CDR3 reads CASSGPKQGSGNTIYF. The DNA for the CDR3 is TGTGCCAGTAGTGGCCCCAAACAGGGCTCTGGAAACACCATATATTTT.

This chain uses TRBV7-8 with TRBJ2-5, with 8 bases fitting TRBD1. This CDR3 contains 16 residues. In germline, CDR1 is SGHVS, CDR2 FQNEAQ. J gave up 3 bases and V 0 bases, and 6 bases lay outside the gene matches. CDR3 sequence reads: CASSLAPQTGEETQYF. In DNA form, the CDR3 reads TGTGCCAGCAGCTTAGCGCCCCAGACAGGGGAAGAGACCCAGTACTTC.

This clone was seen at least ten times. The chain has TRBV2 and TRBJ1-2, with D possibly matching TRBD1 (5 bases). The CDR3 totals 12 residues. The V and J ends lost 4 bases and 4 bases respectively, with 7 bases between them. Germline assignment: CDR1 SNHLY and CDR2 FYNNEI. The CDR3 loop is CASSGGRYGYTF. The CDR3 DNA is TGTGCCAGCAGTGGGGGCCGCTATGGCTACACCTTC.

V usage is TRBV5-1 and J usage is TRBJ2-3, with a possible D match to TRBD2 (5 bases). The CDR3 contains 15 residues. Per the germline V gene, CDR1 is SGHRS and CDR2 is YFSETQ. Trimming removed 2 bases at V and 0 bases at J, with 10 bases between. The CDR3 loop is CASSFSDASTDTQYF. Written as DNA, the CDR3 is TGCGCCAGCAGCTTTAGCGACGCTAGCACAGATACGCAGTATTTT. Based on the CDR3 plus reference TRBV5-1 and TRBJ2-3, the full variable domain is KAGVTQTPRYLIKTRGQQVTLSCSPISGHRSVSWYQQTPGQGLQFLFEYFSETQRNKGNFPGRFSGRQFSNSRSEMNVSTLELGDSALYLCASSFSDASTDTQYFGPGTRLTVL.

The genes are TRBV5-4 and TRBJ2-2, with D perhaps matching TRBD1 (5 bases). The CDR3 is made up of 14 amino acids. Germline CDR1 SGHNT, CDR2 YYREEE (reference sequence). With 0 bases removed from V and 5 bases from J, the gap between germline ends came to 8 bases. In nucleotides, the CDR3 is TGTGCCAGCAGCTTGGACCCAGGGACCGGGGAGCTGTTTTTT. This sequence encodes CASSLDPGTGELFF.

The rearrangement uses TRBV21-1 and TRBJ1-2; the table's D gene call, TRBD1, was not cross checked with the DNA. TRBV21-1 is a pseudogene locus. This CDR3 has 14 amino acids. CDR3 coding DNA: TGTGCCAGCAGCATAGGACAGGGCCTAAAGGGCTACACCTTC. Translated, it gives CASSIGQGLKGYTF.

This clone was detected only a few times. V is TRBV6-1 and J is TRBJ1-1, with D possibly TRBD1 on 5 matching bases. Trimming left V 6 bases short and J 2 bases short, with 13 bases between. This CDR3 has 14 amino acids. The V gene's germline CDR1 is MNHNS and CDR2 SASEGT. In DNA form, the CDR3 reads TGTGCCAGCAGGGCGGACAACTCTAACACTGAAGCTTTCTTT. Its protein is CASRADNSNTEAFF.

The V call is TRBV6-5, the J call TRBJ1-4, with D maybe TRBD1 (5 bases). Per the germline V gene, CDR1 is MNHEY and CDR2 is SVGAGI. The ends were cut back, 0 bases at V and 8 bases at J, with 10 bases in the middle. The CDR3 contains 14 residues. The CDR3 nucleotides read TGTGCCAGCAGTTACTCCGAGGGGAGCGAAAAACTGTTTTTT. This gives the protein CASSYSEGSEKLFF.

The chain links TRBV19 to TRBJ2-2; D possibly corresponds to TRBD1 (5 bases). CDR3 size: 12 residues. V lost 7 bases to trimming and J lost 8 bases, with 11 bases between them. Germline assignment: CDR1 LNHDA and CDR2 SQIVND (reference sequence). The CDR3 here is CASIGAYGELFF. The CDR3 DNA reads TGTGCCAGTATTGGGGCGTATGGGGAGCTGTTTTTT.

V usage is TRBV27 and J usage is TRBJ1-1, with 10 bases lining up with TRBD1. The CDR3 has 18 amino acids. V was clipped by 2 bases and J by 7 bases; unmatched bases: 16. Per the germline V gene, CDR1 is MNHEY and CDR2 is SMNVEV (reference sequence). The CDR3 loop reads CASSLPTGGGRIGIEAFF. In DNA form, the CDR3 reads TGTGCCAGCAGTTTACCGACAGGGGGCGGAAGGATAGGGATTGAAGCTTTCTTT.

The rearrangement joins TRBV7-8 to TRBJ1-2; 9 bases line up with TRBD1. Germline V gene sequence: CDR1 SGHVS, CDR2 FQNEAQ. This CDR3 spans 15 amino acids. The trim removed 5 bases at V and 5 bases at J, leaving 9 bases unmatched. DNA of the CDR3: TGTGCCAGCAGCCTTGACAGGGGGGATGTGTATGGCTACACCTTC. As protein: CASSLDRGDVYGYTF.